This is a list of T cell receptor beta chains from one sample in a study of blood T cell repertoires in COVID-19. Libraries were prepared by immunoSEQ multiplex PCR; TCRdb keeps only in-frame clonotypes and omits some of them. The sample includes some 180,000 clones, around 80% of them seen just once. Material: peripheral blood. Receptors were obtained from a woman aged 40 to 50 with COVID-19, enrolled during active disease. Each CDR3 is given with its conserved first and last residue. Each record gives: V gene, clone size, J gene, D gene, CDR3 protein, CDR3 DNA. D genes are given only for firm matches. Rows may omit the clone size; those that give it use once, few, many or a size class.

>TRBV18|-|TRBJ1-5|-
CASSPPEGYQPQHF
TGTGCCAGCTCACCCCCGGAGGGGTATCAGCCCCAGCATTTT
>TRBV4-1|-|TRBJ1-4|TRBD1
CASSPGTGGTANEKLFF
TGCGCCAGCAGCCCCGGGACAGGGGGTACTGCTAATGAAAAACTGTTTTTT
>TRBV2|-|TRBJ1-1|TRBD1
CASSGRQGPTEAFF
TGTGCCAGCAGTGGCCGACAGGGCCCTACTGAAGCTTTCTTT
>TRBV3-1/TRBV3-2|once|TRBJ1-6|-
CASRQSSYNSPLHF
TGTGCCAGCCGACAGAGCTCCTATAATTCACCCCTCCACTTT
>TRBV6-6|-|TRBJ1-1|-
CASSSTVNTEAFF
TGTGCCAGCAGTAGTACAGTGAACACTGAAGCTTTCTTT
>TRBV19|-|TRBJ2-4|TRBD2
CASRSLAGFGKNIQYF
TGTGCCAGTAGATCCCTAGCGGGGTTCGGCAAAAACATTCAGTACTTC
>TRBV5-4|-|TRBJ2-2|TRBD1
CASSSWGQSNTGELFF
TGTGCCAGCAGCTCCTGGGGACAGTCGAACACCGGGGAGCTGTTTTTT
>TRBV7-2|-|TRBJ1-6|-
CASSLRGGGGYSPLHF
TGTGCCAGCAGCCTCCGAGGGGGGGGCGGTTATTCACCCCTCCACTTT
>TRBV5-1|-|TRBJ1-1|TRBD1
CASSLRQGLRNTEAFF
TGCGCCAGCAGCCTAAGACAGGGTCTGAGGAACACTGAAGCTTTCTTT
>TRBV29-1|-|TRBJ1-2|TRBD1
CSVEPLGQGTFSGYTF
TGCAGCGTTGAACCCTTGGGACAGGGAACCTTTAGTGGCTACACCTTC
>TRBV7-8|-|TRBJ2-7|TRBD2
CASSSGTSGTREQYF
TGTGCCAGCAGCTCGGGGACTAGCGGGACTCGGGAGCAGTACTTC
>TRBV7-9|-|TRBJ2-1|-
CASSSAPRKGDYNEQFF
TGTGCCAGCAGCTCGGCCCCACGGAAAGGGGACTACAATGAGCAGTTCTTC
>TRBV14|-|TRBJ1-6|-
CASSQYTDYSPLHF
TGTGCCAGCAGCCAATACACAGATTATTCACCCCTCCACTTT
>TRBV29-1|-|TRBJ2-7|TRBD2
CSAYGLGAYEQYF
TGCAGCGCCTACGGACTAGGCGCCTACGAGCAGTACTTC
>TRBV29-1|-|TRBJ2-7|-
CSVVVRKNYEQYF
TGCAGCGTTGTGGTCAGAAAAAACTACGAGCAGTACTTC
>TRBV19|-|TRBJ2-1|TRBD2
CASREREGYNEQFF
TGTGCCAGTAGGGAGCGGGAGGGCTACAATGAGCAGTTCTTC
>TRBV5-1|-|TRBJ2-1|TRBD1
CASSQGQGSYNEQFF
TGCGCCAGCAGCCAGGGACAGGGGTCTTACAATGAGCAGTTCTTC
>TRBV5-4|-|TRBJ2-3|TRBD1
CASSFGGTGADTQYF
TGTGCCAGCAGCTTCGGAGGGACAGGGGCAGATACGCAGTATTTT
>TRBV10-1|-|TRBJ2-7|-
CASSAAFGTYEQYF
TGCGCCAGCAGTGCCGCATTCGGGACCTACGAGCAGTACTTC
>TRBV10-2|few|TRBJ1-1|-
CASTLARWDTEAFF
TGCGCCAGCACCCTAGCTCGTTGGGACACTGAAGCTTTCTTT
>TRBV19|-|TRBJ2-3|TRBD1
CASSKGRGQGMNSTDTQYF
TGTGCCAGTAGTAAGGGTCGGGGACAGGGTATGAACAGCACAGATACGCAGTATTTT
>TRBV29-1|-|TRBJ2-1|TRBD2
CSASGRASVNEQFF
TGCAGCGCTAGCGGGAGGGCCAGTGTAAATGAGCAGTTCTTC
>TRBV5-6|once|TRBJ2-7|TRBD1
CASNDRVRQYF
TGTGCCAGCAACGACAGGGTTAGGCAGTACTTC
>TRBV19|-|TRBJ1-5|TRBD1
CASRIGTDYQPQHF
TGTGCCAGTAGAATCGGGACAGACTATCAGCCCCAGCATTTT
>TRBV9|-|TRBJ1-6|TRBD1
CASSVANRGRRVSPLHF
TGTGCCAGCAGCGTAGCTAACAGGGGCAGGAGGGTTTCACCCCTCCACTTT
>TRBV20-1|many|TRBJ1-2|-
CSASRVANYGYTF
TGCAGTGCTAGTCGGGTAGCTAACTATGGCTACACCTTC
>TRBV5-5|-|TRBJ2-2|TRBD1
CASSRRQGQTGELFF
TGTGCCAGCAGCCGACGACAGGGTCAAACCGGGGAGCTGTTTTTT
>TRBV28|-|TRBJ1-3|TRBD1
CASNLQGAGNTIYF
TGTGCCAGCAACCTCCAGGGGGCAGGAAACACCATATATTTT
>TRBV19|-|TRBJ1-1|TRBD1
CASSIRDRDTEAFF
TGTGCCAGTAGTATTCGGGACAGAGACACTGAAGCTTTCTTT